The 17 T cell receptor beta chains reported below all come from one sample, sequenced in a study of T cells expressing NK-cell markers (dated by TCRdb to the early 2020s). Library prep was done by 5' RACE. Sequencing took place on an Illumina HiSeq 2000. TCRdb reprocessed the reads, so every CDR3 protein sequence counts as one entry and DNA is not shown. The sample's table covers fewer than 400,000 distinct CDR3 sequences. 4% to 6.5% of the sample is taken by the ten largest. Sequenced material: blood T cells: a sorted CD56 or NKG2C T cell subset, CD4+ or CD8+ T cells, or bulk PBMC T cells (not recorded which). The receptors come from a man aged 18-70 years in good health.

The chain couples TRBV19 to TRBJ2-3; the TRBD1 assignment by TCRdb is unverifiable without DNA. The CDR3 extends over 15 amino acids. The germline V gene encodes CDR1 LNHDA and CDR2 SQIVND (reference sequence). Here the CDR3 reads CASGRPGQGRDTQYF.

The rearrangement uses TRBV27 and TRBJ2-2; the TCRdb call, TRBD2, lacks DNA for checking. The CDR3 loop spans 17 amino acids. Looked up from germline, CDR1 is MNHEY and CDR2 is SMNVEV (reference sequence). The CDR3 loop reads CASSLLKLAGSTGELFF.

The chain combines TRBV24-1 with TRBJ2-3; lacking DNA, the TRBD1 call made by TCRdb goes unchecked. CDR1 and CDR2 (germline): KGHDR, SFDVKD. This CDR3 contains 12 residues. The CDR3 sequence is CATSAPLTPQYF.

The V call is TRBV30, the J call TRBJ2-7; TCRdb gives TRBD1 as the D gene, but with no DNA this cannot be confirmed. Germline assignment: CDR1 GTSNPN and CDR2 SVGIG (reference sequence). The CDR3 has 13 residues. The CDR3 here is CAWRKPGGGEQYF.

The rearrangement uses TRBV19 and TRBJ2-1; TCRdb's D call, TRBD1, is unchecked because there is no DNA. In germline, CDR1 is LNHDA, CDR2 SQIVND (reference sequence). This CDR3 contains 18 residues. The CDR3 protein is CASSIGRSTGKTKNEQFF.

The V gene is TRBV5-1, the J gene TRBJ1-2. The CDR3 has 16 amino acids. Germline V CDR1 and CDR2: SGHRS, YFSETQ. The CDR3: CASSSKPGQRNYGYTF.

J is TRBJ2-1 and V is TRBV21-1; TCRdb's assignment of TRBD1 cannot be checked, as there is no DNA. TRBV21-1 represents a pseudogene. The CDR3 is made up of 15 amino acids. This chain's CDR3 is CASSKEWTGVHEQFF.

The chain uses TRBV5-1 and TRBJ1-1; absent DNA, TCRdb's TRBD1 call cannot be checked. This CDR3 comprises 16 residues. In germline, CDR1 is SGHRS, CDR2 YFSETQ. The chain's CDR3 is CASSLLFGGKNTEAFF.

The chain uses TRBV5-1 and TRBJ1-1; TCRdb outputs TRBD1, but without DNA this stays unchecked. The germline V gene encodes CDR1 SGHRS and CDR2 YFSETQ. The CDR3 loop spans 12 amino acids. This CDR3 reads CASSRGETEAFF.

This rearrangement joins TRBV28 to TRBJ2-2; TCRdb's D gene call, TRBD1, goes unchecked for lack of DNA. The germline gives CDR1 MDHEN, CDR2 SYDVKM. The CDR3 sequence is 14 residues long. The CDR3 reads CATRTGLNTGELFF.

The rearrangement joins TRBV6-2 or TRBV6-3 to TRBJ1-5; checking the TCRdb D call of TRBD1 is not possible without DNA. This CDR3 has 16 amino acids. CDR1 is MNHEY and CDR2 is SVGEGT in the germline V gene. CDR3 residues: CASRRTDRGMGQPQHF.

The CDR3 sequence is CASRTDREGPQHF. This sequence joins TRBV12-3 or TRBV12-4 and TRBJ1-5; TCRdb's D call, TRBD1, is unchecked because there is no DNA. CDR3 size: 13 residues.

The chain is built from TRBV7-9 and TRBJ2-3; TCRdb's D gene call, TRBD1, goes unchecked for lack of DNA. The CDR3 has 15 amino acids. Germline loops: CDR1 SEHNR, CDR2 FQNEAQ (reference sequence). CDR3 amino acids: CASASGGTRTDTQYF.

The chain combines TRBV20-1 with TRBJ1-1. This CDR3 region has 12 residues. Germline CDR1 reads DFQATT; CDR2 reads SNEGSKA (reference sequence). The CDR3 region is CSLLSGNTEAFF.

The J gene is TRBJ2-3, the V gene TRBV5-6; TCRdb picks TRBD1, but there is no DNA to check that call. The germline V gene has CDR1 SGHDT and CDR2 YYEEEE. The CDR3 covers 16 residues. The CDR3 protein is CASTTWWGVGTDTQYF.

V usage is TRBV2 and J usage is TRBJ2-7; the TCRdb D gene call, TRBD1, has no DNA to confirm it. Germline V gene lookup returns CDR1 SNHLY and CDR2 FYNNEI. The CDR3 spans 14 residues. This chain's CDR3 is CASSGSREAYEQYF.

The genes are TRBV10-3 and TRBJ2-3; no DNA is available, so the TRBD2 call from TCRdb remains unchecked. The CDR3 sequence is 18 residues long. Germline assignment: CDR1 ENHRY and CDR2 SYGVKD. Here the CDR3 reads CAISESRLAGGLIDTQYF.